The rows below give T cell receptor beta chains drawn from one sample of a study of CD8 T cells in ankylosing spondylitis. Each CDR3 protein gets one entry after TCRdb re-called the 5' RACE reads with MiXCR. The table lists hundreds of thousands of distinct CDR3 sequences, 20% of them singletons. Sequenced input: blood, either unsorted or a sorted T cell fraction (not recorded which). Every receptor here comes from a male donor with ankylosing spondylitis or in good health (not recorded which). The CDR3 runs from the conserved cysteine through the conserved F or W. The order of the fields is V gene, J gene, clone size, D gene, CDR3 protein, CDR3 DNA. The D gene is left open where the match is weak. Size tells how often a clone was seen (once, few, many) or the class of an expanded clone, and some rows leave it out.

V: TRBV15; J: TRBJ2-3; size: NA; D: TRBD1; CDR3: CATSRSPGQGKYF; DNA: TGTGCCACCAGCAGATCTCCGGGACAGGGGAAGTATTTT
V: TRBV20-1; J: TRBJ2-3; size: many; D: NA; CDR3: CSVLWTTLRDTQYF; DNA: TGCAGTGTTCTATGGACAACCCTAAGGGATACGCAGTATTTT
V: TRBV20-1; J: TRBJ2-3; size: NA; D: TRBD1; CDR3: CSARAADRGSTDTQYF; DNA: TGCAGTGCTAGAGCGGCGGACAGGGGAAGCACAGATACGCAGTATTTT
V: TRBV5-1; J: TRBJ2-5; size: NA; D: NA; CDR3: CASSQGEVRETQYF; DNA: TGCGCCAGCAGTCAGGGAGAAGTTCGAGAGACCCAGTACTTC
V: TRBV29-1; J: TRBJ1-1; size: once; D: NA; CDR3: CSVLDSLMNTEAFF; DNA: TGCAGCGTCTTGGACAGTCTCATGAACACTGAAGCTTTCTTT
V: TRBV5-1; J: TRBJ2-2; size: many; D: TRBD1; CDR3: CASSLTGGNTGELFF; DNA: TGTGCCAGCAGCCTGACAGGGGGGAACACCGGGGAGCTGTTTTTT
V: TRBV5-1; J: TRBJ1-2; size: many; D: NA; CDR3: CASSPASRGSDGYTF; DNA: TGCGCCAGCAGCCCCGCCTCACGGGGGTCGGATGGCTACACCTTC
V: TRBV3-1; J: TRBJ1-1; size: many; D: TRBD1; CDR3: CASSKGTGAEAFF; DNA: TGTGCCAGCAGCAAAGGGACAGGGGCTGAAGCTTTCTTT
V: TRBV12-3/TRBV12-4; J: TRBJ2-3; size: few; D: NA; CDR3: CASSGDGGRTDTQYF; DNA: TGTGCCAGCAGTGGGGACGGGGGCCGCACAGATACGCAGTATTTT
V: TRBV7-3; J: TRBJ2-1; size: NA; D: TRBD1; CDR3: CASSTNLPGQGTNEQFF; DNA: TGTGCCAGCAGCACCAACCTACCGGGACAGGGTACCAATGAGCAGTTCTTC
V: TRBV12-3/TRBV12-4; J: TRBJ1-4; size: few; D: NA; CDR3: CASSPANEKLFF; DNA: TGTGCCAGCAGTCCGGCCAATGAAAAACTGTTTTTT
V: TRBV7-8; J: TRBJ1-5; size: few; D: NA; CDR3: CASSLELNSNQPQHF; DNA: TGTGCCAGCAGCTTAGAGCTAAATAGCAATCAGCCCCAGCATTTT
V: TRBV9; J: TRBJ2-5; size: NA; D: TRBD2; CDR3: CASSASGIQETQYF; DNA: TGTGCCAGCAGCGCCAGCGGGATCCAAGAGACCCAGTACTTC
V: TRBV27; J: TRBJ2-1; size: NA; D: TRBD1; CDR3: CASSHVTGVYNEQFF; DNA: TGTGCCAGCAGTCATGTGACAGGGGTCTACAATGAGCAGTTCTTC
V: TRBV5-1; J: TRBJ2-3; size: NA; D: TRBD2; CDR3: CASSPLAGGVSDTQYF; DNA: TGCGCCAGCAGCCCTCTAGCGGGGGGTGTGTCAGATACGCAGTATTTT
V: TRBV7-2; J: TRBJ1-4; size: NA; D: NA; CDR3: CASSLGGGEKLFF; DNA: TGTGCCAGCAGCTTAGGGGGTGGTGAAAAACTGTTTTTT
V: TRBV6-1; J: TRBJ2-3; size: once; D: TRBD2; CDR3: CASRKAGGTATQYF; DNA: TGTGCCAGCAGAAAAGCGGGGGGCACAGCTACGCAGTATTTT
V: TRBV10-3; J: TRBJ1-3; size: NA; D: NA; CDR3: CAISWTSGNTIYF; DNA: TGTGCCATCAGTTGGACCTCTGGAAACACCATATATTTT
V: TRBV10-3; J: TRBJ1-2; size: many; D: TRBD1; CDR3: CAISDSGQGIDGYTF; DNA: TGTGCCATCAGTGATTCAGGACAGGGGATAGATGGCTACACCTTC
V: TRBV7-8; J: TRBJ2-5; size: NA; D: TRBD2; CDR3: CASSFGLVQETQYF; DNA: TGTGCCAGCAGCTTCGGACTAGTACAAGAGACCCAGTACTTC
V: TRBV11-1; J: TRBJ1-1; size: NA; D: TRBD1; CDR3: CASSRTGVGTEAFF; DNA: TGTGCCAGCAGCCGTACAGGGGTGGGCACTGAAGCTTTCTTT
V: TRBV6-2/TRBV6-3; J: TRBJ1-2; size: many; D: TRBD1; CDR3: CASSYLRGNYGYTF; DNA: TGTGCCAGCAGTTACCTCAGGGGGAACTATGGCTACACCTTC
V: TRBV4-1; J: TRBJ2-1; size: NA; D: NA; CDR3: CASSQVRAATDEQFF; DNA: TGCGCCAGCAGCCAAGTTCGGGCTGCTACGGATGAGCAGTTCTTC
V: TRBV7-8; J: TRBJ2-1; size: few; D: TRBD1; CDR3: CASSLGDRGHNEQFF; DNA: TGTGCCAGCAGCTTAGGGGACAGGGGGCACAATGAGCAGTTCTTC
V: TRBV29-1; J: TRBJ1-4; size: NA; D: NA; CDR3: CSVRGPGGEKLFF; DNA: TGCAGCGTTCGCGGGCCGGGGGGTGAAAAACTGTTTTTT
V: TRBV5-4; J: TRBJ1-1; size: NA; D: TRBD1; CDR3: CASSASGGTEAFF; DNA: TGTGCCAGCAGCGCCTCAGGGGGCACTGAAGCTTTCTTT
V: TRBV5-1; J: TRBJ1-4; size: NA; D: NA; CDR3: CASSLGGKANEKLFF; DNA: TGCGCCAGCAGCTTGGGAGGGAAGGCTAATGAAAAACTGTTTTTT
V: TRBV24-1; J: TRBJ2-2; size: few; D: TRBD1; CDR3: CATSDSGQGRTGELFF; DNA: TGTGCCACCAGTGATTCAGGACAGGGGAGGACCGGGGAGCTGTTTTTT
V: TRBV12-3/TRBV12-4; J: TRBJ1-5; size: few; D: NA; CDR3: CASSRIEGGPQHF; DNA: TGTGCCAGCAGCCGTATTGAGGGCGGGCCCCAGCATTTT
V: TRBV10-3; J: TRBJ2-1; size: NA; D: NA; CDR3: CAISERRVDEQFF; DNA: TGTGCCATCAGTGAGCGACGGGTTGATGAGCAGTTCTTC
V: TRBV28; J: TRBJ2-3; size: NA; D: NA; CDR3: CASSRPRAGGLRTDTQYF; DNA: TGTGCCAGCAGTCGCCCAAGGGCGGGTGGCCTTCGCACAGATACGCAGTATTTT
V: TRBV5-1; J: TRBJ1-1; size: many; D: NA; CDR3: CASSSDLLNTEAFF; DNA: TGCGCCAGCAGCTCCGACTTACTGAACACTGAAGCTTTCTTT
V: TRBV20-1; J: TRBJ1-1; size: NA; D: NA; CDR3: CSASFTEAFF; DNA: TGCAGTGCTAGTTTTACTGAAGCTTTCTTT